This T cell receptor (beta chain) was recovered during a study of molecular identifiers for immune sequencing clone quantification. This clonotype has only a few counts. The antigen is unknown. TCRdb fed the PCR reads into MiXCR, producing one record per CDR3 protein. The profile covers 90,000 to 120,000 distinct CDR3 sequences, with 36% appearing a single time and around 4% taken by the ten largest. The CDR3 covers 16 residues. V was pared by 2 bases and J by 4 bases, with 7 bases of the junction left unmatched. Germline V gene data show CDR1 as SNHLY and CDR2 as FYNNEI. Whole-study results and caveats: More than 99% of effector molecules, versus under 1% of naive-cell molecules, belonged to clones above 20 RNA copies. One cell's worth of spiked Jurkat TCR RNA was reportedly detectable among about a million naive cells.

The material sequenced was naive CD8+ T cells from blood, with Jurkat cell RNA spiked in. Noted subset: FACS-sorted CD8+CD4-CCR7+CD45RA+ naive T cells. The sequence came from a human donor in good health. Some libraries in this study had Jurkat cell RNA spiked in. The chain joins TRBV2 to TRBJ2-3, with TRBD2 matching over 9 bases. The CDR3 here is CASSEPFLAGSDTQYF. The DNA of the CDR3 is TGTGCCAGCAGTGAACCCTTCCTAGCGGGGTCAGATACGCAGTATTTT.